The clone carrying this T cell receptor beta chain was seen only a few times. Its antigen is unidentified. CDR1 SGHTA and CDR2 FQGNSA come from the germline V gene. Trimming removed 4 bases at V and 6 bases at J, with 7 bases between. There are 11 residues in the CDR3. Blood CD8+ and CD4+ T cells underwent high-throughput TCR beta sequencing. The RNA, roughly 0.45 to 1 ug, was put through reverse transcription using random hexamers. MiXCR, applied by TCRdb to the immunoSEQ multiplex PCR reads, yields one record per CDR3 protein. There are about 150,000 distinct CDR3 sequences in the sample; approximately 94% occur only once, and 0.21% lies in the top ten. This entry belongs to a study of CD8 T cells in Susac syndrome. Study-wide points: An acknowledgment was made by the study that its TCR sequencing and HLA analysis involved relatively few individuals.

This clonotype was sampled from a human donor with multiple sclerosis. Sequencing was done on a sample of CD8+ T cells from PBMCs. V gene TRBV7-2 combines with J gene TRBJ2-7; D not resolved. The CDR3 bases are TGTGCCAGCAGCTCAACTTCCGAGCAGTACTTC. It encodes CASSSTSEQYF.